A selection of T cell receptor beta chains follows, all from one sample in a study of blood T cell repertoires in COVID-19. Clones were read by immunoSEQ multiplex PCR, and TCRdb kept only the in-frame ones, dropping some. The table shows 59,000 or so clones, with approximately 79% occurring only once. Sequencing used peripheral blood. The source is a man aged 60-69 years with acute or convalescent COVID-19. Both conserved end residues are part of each CDR3. The D gene is left open where the match is weak. Expanded clones are given a class, and other clones once, few, many or no size at all.

>.|14|TRBV7-2|TRBJ1-2|.
CASSSFTASYGYTF
TGTGCCAGCAGCTCATTCACAGCTTCCTATGGCTACACCTTC
>.|18|TRBV6-1|TRBJ2-7|TRBD2
CASSVRLLTSGETYEQYF
TGTGCCAGCAGTGTAAGACTGCTGACTAGCGGGGAGACCTACGAGCAGTACTTC
>.|15|TRBV4-2|TRBJ1-5|.
CASSQRTGRDQPQHF
TGTGCCAGCAGCCAACGTACAGGCCGGGATCAGCCCCAGCATTTT
>.|15|TRBV7-2|TRBJ2-3|.
CASSISGTFTDTQYF
TGTGCCAGCAGTATCAGCGGGACATTCACAGATACGCAGTATTTT
>.|15|TRBV13|TRBJ2-7|.
CASTIQGLSSYEQYF
TGTGCCAGCACAATACAGGGATTAAGCTCCTACGAGCAGTACTTC
>once|18|TRBV15|TRBJ1-1|.
CATSRDLEGAAVNTEAFF
TGTGCCACCAGCAGAGATCTTGAGGGCGCAGCAGTGAACACTGAAGCTTTCTTT
>.|11|TRBV4-2|TRBJ1-2|.
CASSQGELYTF
TGTGCCAGCAGCCAAGGGGAGCTTTACACCTTC
>.|15|TRBV5-8|TRBJ1-3|.
CASSLTGSSGNTIYF
TGTGCCAGCAGCTTGACAGGTTCCTCTGGAAACACCATATATTTT
>.|16|TRBV7-2|TRBJ2-7|TRBD2
CASSSPRTSGRYEQYF
TGTGCCAGCAGCTCGCCCCGGACTAGCGGGCGCTACGAGCAGTACTTC
>.|12|TRBV15|TRBJ2-3|.
CATSKRGDTQYF
TGTGCCACCAGCAAGAGAGGAGATACGCAGTATTTT
>.|15|TRBV24-1|TRBJ1-3|.
CATSDPDTSGNTIYF
TGTGCCACCAGTGATCCGGACACCTCTGGAAACACCATATATTTT
>.|14|TRBV27|TRBJ2-7|TRBD1
CATQPGTGGYEQYF
TGTGCCACCCAGCCCGGGACAGGGGGCTACGAGCAGTACTTC
>once|11|TRBV7-9|TRBJ2-1|.
CASRAVNEQFF
TGTGCCAGCAGGGCGGTCAATGAGCAGTTCTTC
>.|17|TRBV21-1|TRBJ1-3|.
CASRYRGKGQRGNTIYF
TGTGCCAGCAGATACAGGGGAAAGGGCCAGCGAGGAAACACCATATATTTT
>.|13|TRBV6-6|TRBJ1-4|.
CASTHSGVEKLFF
TGTGCCAGCACCCACTCGGGGGTGGAAAAACTGTTTTTT
>.|15|TRBV5-1|TRBJ2-7|.
CASSPHLDRPYEQYF
TGCGCCAGCAGCCCCCACCTTGACAGGCCCTACGAGCAGTACTTC
>few|16|TRBV24-1|TRBJ2-1|TRBD2
CATSDRLAGVRNEQFF
TGTGCCACCAGTGATCGCCTAGCGGGAGTTCGCAATGAGCAGTTCTTC
>.|13|TRBV7-9|TRBJ1-2|TRBD1
CASSLTGGHGYTF
TGTGCCAGCAGCTTGACAGGGGGACATGGCTACACCTTC
>.|15|TRBV6-5|TRBJ1-6|.
CASSRGLVGNSPLHF
TGTGCCAGCAGTCGCGGACTAGTGGGCAATTCACCCCTCCACTTT
>.|16|TRBV25-1|TRBJ2-1|TRBD1
CASTARGQGGLNEQFF
TGTGCCAGCACTGCCCGCGGACAGGGGGGATTGAATGAGCAGTTCTTC
>once|11|TRBV2|TRBJ2-7|.
CASSPRGEQYF
TGTGCCAGCAGCCCCCGCGGAGAGCAGTACTTC
>.|14|TRBV5-4|TRBJ2-1|.
CASSLPRRDNEQFF
TGTGCCAGCAGCTTGCCGCGCAGGGACAATGAGCAGTTCTTC
>.|16|TRBV11-2|TRBJ1-2|TRBD1
CASSQVGTGGDYGYTF
TGTGCCAGCAGCCAAGTGGGAACAGGGGGCGACTATGGCTACACCTTC
>once|14|TRBV27|TRBJ2-3|TRBD1
CASSSRGPADTQYF
TGTGCCAGCAGCTCCAGGGGGCCCGCAGATACGCAGTATTTT
>few|19|TRBV4-2|TRBJ1-2|TRBD1
CASSQIGSGTGASNYGYTF
TGTGCCAGCAGCCAAATCGGTTCCGGGACAGGGGCCTCTAACTATGGCTACACCTTC
>.|12|TRBV16|TRBJ2-7|.
CASSRGVYEQYF
TGTGCCAGCAGCCGCGGCGTTTACGAGCAGTACTTC
>.|14|TRBV28|TRBJ2-7|TRBD2
CASSLRAGVYEQYF
TGTGCCAGCAGTTTACGGGCGGGAGTCTACGAGCAGTACTTC